This entry lists 16 T cell receptor beta chains sequenced from one sample in a study of glioma-infiltrating T cells. TCR alpha and beta CDR3 regions were amplified from RNA using iRepertoire nested multiplex PCR. TCRdb called the multiplex PCR reads again in MiXCR, with one record for every CDR3 protein. Of about 190,000 distinct CDR3 sequences listed, roughly 32% are singletons. Sequenced sample: glioma tissue, nonneoplastic brain tissue, or PBMCs (not recorded which). All receptors come from a human donor with low-grade glioma or glioblastoma, undergoing nonglioma brain surgery, or in good health (not recorded which).

This clonotype was seen many times. The J gene is TRBJ1-5, the V gene TRBV25-1; 11 bases align to TRBD1. This CDR3 has 17 residues. V lost 2 bases, J lost 3 bases, and 6 bases stayed unmatched. Germline V gene lookup returns CDR1 MGHDK and CDR2 SYGVNS. The CDR3: CASSESWGQGDNQPQHF. CDR3 nucleotides: TGTGCCAGCAGTGAAAGTTGGGGACAGGGGGACAATCAGCCCCAGCATTTT.

This clonotype was observed many times. This chain connects TRBV27 to TRBJ2-7, with 8 bases identical to TRBD1. The J segment lost 3 bases and the V segment lost 5 bases, leaving 9 bases of the junction unmatched. The germline CDR1 and CDR2 sequences are MNHEY and SMNVEV (reference sequence). This CDR3 spans 15 amino acids. In DNA, the CDR3 is TGTGCCAGCAGTCTCGGGACAGGATACTTCTACGAGCAGTACTTC. Amino acids: CASSLGTGYFYEQYF.

This clonotype was seen once. A junction boundary mismatches the germline segment, possibly from a read error. The rearrangement uses TRBV5-4 and TRBJ2-7; 8 positions agree with TRBD2. The CDR3 length is 13 residues. Germline CDR1 SGHNT, CDR2 YYREEE (reference sequence). CDR3 in DNA: TGTGCCAGCAGCTCTAGCGGGTCCTACGAGCACTACTTC. It is translated as CASSSSGSYEHYF.

This clonotype was counted many times. The chain couples TRBV6-2 or TRBV6-3 to TRBJ2-2; 7 bases fit TRBD1. The CDR3 length is 14 residues. The V segment lost 6 bases and the J segment 5 bases; nucleotides outside the gene matches: 6. Germline CDR1 MNHEY, CDR2 SVGEGT. In DNA, the CDR3 is TGTGCCAGCAGACAAACAGGGGAAACCGGGGAGCTGTTTTTT. Protein product: CASRQTGETGELFF.

In its sample, this clonotype was seen many times. This chain joins TRBV20-1 and TRBJ2-3, with TRBD2 identical over 8 bases. The CDR3 runs 18 residues. V gave up 8 bases and J gave up 2 bases; unmatched junction bases: 21. Germline lookup yields CDR1 DFQATT and CDR2 SNEGSKA (reference sequence). CDR3 coding DNA: TGCAGTCCCAGAGGTTCGGGGGGGCAGACCGGGGCCACAGATACGCAGTATTTT. Encoded protein: CSPRGSGGQTGATDTQYF.

The chain employs TRBV6-1 and TRBJ2-7, with 7 bases that match TRBD2. CDR3 length: 14 residues. Germline-derived CDR1 and CDR2 are MNHNS and SASEGT. The V gene end was trimmed by 6 bases and the J gene end by 7 bases; junction bases not matched to a gene: 12. CDR3 residues: CASRLTSVLNEQYF. CDR3 coding DNA: TGTGCCAGCAGACTAACTAGCGTCTTGAATGAGCAGTACTTC.

This clonotype has a count of ten or more. The chain uses TRBV4-3 and TRBJ2-7; 8 nucleotides align to TRBD2. CDR1 LGHNA and CDR2 YSLEER come from the germline V gene. V shed 1 base, J shed 1 base, and the junction held 0 bases outside the gene matches. The CDR3 covers 14 residues. CDR3 loop: CASSQAGGSYEQYF. In DNA, the CDR3 is TGCGCCAGCAGCCAAGCGGGAGGGTCCTACGAGCAGTACTTC.

This clonotype was detected ten times or more. The gene calls are TRBV20-1 and TRBJ2-3; D tentatively reads TRBD1 or TRBD2 (5 bases each). The germline V and J ends were trimmed by 4 bases and 5 bases, with 19 bases remaining between them. CDR1 and CDR2 from the germline V gene are DFQATT and SNEGSKA (reference sequence). The CDR3 is 15 residues long. CDR3 nucleotides: TGCAGTGCTACCCTGCCGGGACGATGGGGAGATACGCAGTATTTT. Protein product: CSATLPGRWGDTQYF.

This clonotype has a count of ten or more. V is TRBV6-2 or TRBV6-3 and J is TRBJ2-1, with a tentative D call TRBD2 (5 bases). The CDR3 sequence is 16 residues long. Germline CDR1 is MNHEY and CDR2 is SVGEGT. The V end was cut by 6 bases, the J end by 7 bases, with 22 bases between. CDR3 nucleotides: TGTGCCAGCAGCTATGCGGCCCCGGGATTATGGAATGAGCAGTTCTTC. As protein: CASSYAAPGLWNEQFF.

Concerning this clonotype itself: A read error may be the cause here, since a much bigger clone is one base away. J is TRBJ2-7 and V is TRBV3-1, with D perhaps matching TRBD2 (6 bases). Germline V gives CDR1 LGHDT, CDR2 YNNKEL (reference sequence). The CDR3 sequence is 16 residues long. DNA of the CDR3: TGTGCCAGAAGCCAAGGCGCTCTAGCGCGGACCTACGAGCAGTACTTC. Translation gives CARSQGALARTYEQYF.

The table lists this clonotype with many counts. This chain connects TRBV15 to TRBJ1-5; no definite D call. V lost 2 bases, J lost 4 bases, and 9 bases lay in between. Germline V lookup: CDR1 LNHNV, CDR2 YYDKDF (reference sequence). The CDR3 runs to 14 residues. CDR3 protein: CATSRNMANQPQHF. CDR3 nucleotide sequence: TGTGCCACCAGCAGAAACATGGCGAATCAGCCCCAGCATTTT.

The V and J genes are TRBV3-1 and TRBJ1-5, with D perhaps TRBD1 (5 bases). Trimming took off 1 base at V and 7 bases at J, with 14 bases between the two ends. CDR1 and CDR2 (germline): LGHDT, YNNKEL (reference sequence). CDR3 size: 15 residues. The CDR3 bases are TGTGCCAGCAGCCAAGGCGTCCAGGGAGGGCAGCCCCAGCATTTT. The encoded protein is CASSQGVQGGQPQHF.

The sample holds one count of this clonotype. This may be a read error, as it is one base from a much larger clone. The V call is TRBV4-1, the J call TRBJ2-1, with D perhaps TRBD1 (5 bases). The CDR3 runs to 13 residues. CDR1 and CDR2 from the germline V gene are MGHRA and YSYEKL. The CDR3 is CTSSLIQGDEQFF. DNA for the CDR3: TGCACCAGCAGTCTAATCCAGGGTGATGAGCAGTTCTTC.

This clonotype was observed a handful of times. The V and J genes are TRBV29-1 and TRBJ2-4; TRBD2 might be the D (7 bases). The ends were cut back, 0 bases at V and 5 bases at J, with 17 bases in the middle. This CDR3 spans 16 amino acids. The germline V gene encodes CDR1 SQVTM and CDR2 ANQGSEA. CDR3 nucleotides: TGCAGCGTTGAAGAATGGGATAGGGGGGGTCAAAACATTCAGTACTTC. It is translated as CSVEEWDRGGQNIQYF.

At least ten counts were recorded for this clonotype. The chain uses TRBV6-2 or TRBV6-3 and TRBJ1-1; no clear D. V was shortened by 2 bases and J by 4 bases, with 11 bases between the two germline ends. The CDR3 extends over 14 amino acids. Germline V gene data show CDR1 as MNHEY and CDR2 as SVGEGT. CDR3 amino acids: CASSYAEGPTEAFF. The CDR3, as DNA: TGTGCCAGCAGTTACGCGGAGGGCCCCACTGAAGCTTTCTTT.

This clonotype was seen at least ten times. CDR3 DNA sequence: TGTGCCAGCACAAAACAGGGAAACGAGCAGTACTTC. The encoded protein is CASTKQGNEQYF. The rearrangement uses TRBV28 and TRBJ2-7, with D perhaps TRBD1 (6 bases). Germline V gives CDR1 MDHEN, CDR2 SYDVKM. This CDR3 is built from 12 residues. Trimming left V 7 bases short and J 5 bases short, with 12 bases between. Together with reference TRBV28 and TRBJ2-7, the CDR3 gives the full variable domain: DVKVTQSSRYLVKRTGEKVFLECVQDMDHENMFWYRQDPGLGLRLIYFSYDVKMKEKGDIPEGYSVSREKKERFSLILESASTNQTSMYLCASTKQGNEQYFGPGTRLTVT.